The entry below gives a single T cell receptor (beta chain) sequence along with its context. This entry comes from a study of T cell changes during pregnancy in multiple sclerosis. V lost 8 bases to trimming and J lost 4 bases; unmatched junction nucleotides: 4. The CDR3 is 13 residues long. Germline lookup yields CDR1 MNHNY and CDR2 SVGAGI (reference sequence). Assay: immunoSEQ multiplex PCR; the TCRdb copy retains only in-frame clones and omits some. This table holds over 90,000 clones, roughly 92% found once. The specimen was peripheral blood, collected after pregnancy. The chain carries TRBV6-6 and TRBJ1-3; TRBD1 aligns across 8 bases. The origin of this receptor is a female donor with multiple sclerosis, enrolled in a pregnancy study. The CDR3 DNA reads as TGTGCCAGCGCGACAGGGGAAGGAAACACCATATATTTT. Its protein is CASATGEGNTIYF.